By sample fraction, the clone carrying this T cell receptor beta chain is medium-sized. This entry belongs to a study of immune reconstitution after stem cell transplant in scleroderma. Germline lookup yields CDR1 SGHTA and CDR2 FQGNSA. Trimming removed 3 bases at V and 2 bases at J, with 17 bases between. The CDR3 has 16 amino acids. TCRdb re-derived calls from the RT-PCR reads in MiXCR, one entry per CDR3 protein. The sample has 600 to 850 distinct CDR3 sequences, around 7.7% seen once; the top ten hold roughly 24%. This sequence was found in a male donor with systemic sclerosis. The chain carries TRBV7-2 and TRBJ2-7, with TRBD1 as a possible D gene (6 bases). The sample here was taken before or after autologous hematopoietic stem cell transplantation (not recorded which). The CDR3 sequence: CASSFPQGRLTYEQYF. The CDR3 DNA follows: TGTGCCAGCAGCTTCCCCCAGGGGCGCTTAACCTACGAGCAGTACTTC.